The T cell receptor beta chain described here comes from a study of cytomegalovirus exposure and HLA in healthy donors (dated by TCRdb to between 2016 and 2019). Describing the broader study: An earlier analysis of several hundred of the donors reported approximately 290 Gb of sequence data and some 120 million unique TCR beta sequences from 150 million to 200 million T cells. The later analysis used no new phenotypic data to find candidate immune exposures, relying instead on TCR beta sequences and their occurrence across donors. Among some 410 genotyped donors of the cohort, an average of roughly 230,000 unique TCR beta nucleotide sequences was sequenced per donor, of which about 19% were non-productive. Besides the first cohort of roughly 660 subjects, a separate validation cohort made up of about 120 different subjects was used. Genome-wide SNP genotypes for about three fifths of the roughly 700 donors were used in a later genetic analysis, which treated that subset as a discovery cohort. The T cell repertoires of several hundred subjects were profiled by immunosequencing and related to cytomegalovirus serostatus. The study aimed to test whether signatures of past pathogen exposure could be identified by cataloging public T cell receptors. Both class I and class II loci were covered by HLA typing, at four-digit resolution. An earlier analysis of several hundred of the donors applied high-throughput TCR beta sequencing to assess whether each TCR beta V gene segment acted as functional or pseudogenic. Donor age, sex, ethnicity and CMV serostatus were compiled alongside the repertoire data. Typing coverage differed by locus: A, B, C, DRB1 and DQB1 were typed in about 620-630 donors, DQA1 in roughly 500, DPA1 in roughly 590, and DPB1 in approximately 450. The study combined high-throughput TCR immunosequencing, statistical association of individual TCRs with disease status, and machine learning to predict cytomegalovirus infection status. Every discovery cohort repertoire had been produced on one sequencing platform. An early release covering roughly 580 HLA-typed donors comprised approximately 300 gigabases of sequencing data and about 90 million unique TCR sequences. A later analysis re-analyzed previously published TCR beta repertoires from 600 to 850 donors and added high-resolution HLA genotyping to study TCR occurrence patterns. Among the roughly 400 genotyped donors, under 90% belonged to the genetic ancestry cluster associated with self-reported Caucasian donors. Roughly 5 DR-DQ haplotypes were handled as single units for association and clustering, since linkage in the cohort was strong. Broader findings and caveats from the paper: Strong co-occurrence of HLA alleles, especially DR and DQ, made assigning TCR associations to individual alleles difficult. In a later genetic analysis, fewer N-insertions in productive TCRs were reported among donors in an Asian-associated ancestry cluster than the roughly 700-donor mean. Because counts were too low, seventeen rarely observed V segments, including chromosome 9 orphons, were excluded from the earlier analysis of fewer than 650 of the donors. In a later analysis, several top co-occurrence clusters were reported to appear linked to parvovirus B19, influenza, CMV and Epstein-Barr virus. The 87-base-pair reads could not distinguish some IMGT-functional V segments, including TRBV6-2 and TRBV6-3, so those segments were excluded. The classifier was reported to diagnose cytomegalovirus status with high specificity and sensitivity in both the original and validation cohorts. Most CMV-associated TCR beta chains appeared to be HLA-restricted in a later analysis, and the HLA associations seemed to be driven largely by CMV exposure. A total of roughly 160 TCR beta chains were listed by the study as associated with cytomegalovirus. In a later analysis, some 18,000 TCR beta sequences were associated with specific HLA alleles at a false discovery rate of 0.05. The presence/absence analyses assumed that sequencing depth was roughly uniform across donors, and that assumption may not be true. An earlier analysis of approximately 530 of the donors showed that most TCR beta V segments appeared in productive rearrangements either about 87% or about 30% of the time, which broadly matched IMGT annotations. Because HLA typing was unavailable for some donors at each locus, only the typed subset was used in association tests. The only immune exposure information available for the cohort was CMV serostatus. According to a later analysis, TCR association rates differed among HLA loci, with DRB1 alleles showing the most associated TCRs and HLA-C alleles showing the fewest. A later genetic analysis associated a missense DCLRE1C variant with V-gene and J-gene trimming of TCR beta chains, and an independent cohort replicated the association. Across donors, most TCR sequences were observed very rarely, whereas some public TCRs were present in many individuals. Linkage disequilibrium might explain the correlated functional status among segregating V segments, but an unknown experimental factor could not be ruled out. A further reported finding was that TCR beta sequences accurately predicted the HLA-A and HLA-B alleles for most subjects in the first cohort. The sequencing pipeline was judged likely to have produced a cluster of highly shared sequence variants as a technical artifact. A later analysis found that HLA-associated TCR beta chains were more clonally expanded and had lower generation probabilities than equally common non-associated chains. In this cohort, only TCR beta chains were sequenced, and detectable features were limited by the absence of alpha or paired-chain data. In vitro tests confirmed that a few of the cytomegalovirus-associated TCR beta chains recognize cytomegalovirus antigens. The authors suggested that the approach could potentially be generalized to other disease states and immunological phenotypes.

V is pruned by 5 bases and J by 3 bases, leaving 9 bases of the junction without a gene match. Its CDR3 holds 17 amino acids, cysteine through phenylalanine. The read is trimmed to its CDR3 DNA, 51 bases read in frame from base 1. As encoded in the germline V gene (reference sequence), CDR1 is SEHNR while CDR2 is FQNEAQ. To prepare the library, the immunoSEQ multiplex PCR assay was applied. A mixture of 60 forward primers for TCR Vbeta segments and 13 reverse primers for TCR Jbeta segments was used in the multiplex PCR. The CDR3 region of rearranged TCR beta genes was amplified from genomic DNA by a multiplex PCR assay. The Illumina HiSeq System was used to sequence the amplified TCR beta libraries as 87-base-pair reads. The published analysis was carried out like this. Across the 500 to 700 repertoires, a later analysis counted 60 million to 90 million unique TCR beta chains, around 11 million of which were shared by at least two donors. A nearest-neighbor algorithm error-corrected the raw reads and collapsed the reads into unique sequences, merging closely related sequences to remove PCR and sequencing errors. To assign V, D and J gene segments, CDR3 sequences were aligned to IMGT reference sequences. For a sequence to be retained, a match of at least six nucleotides to both a V gene segment and a J gene segment was required. A rearrangement was called productive if the CDR3 had no stop codons and remained in frame with V and J, and every other rearrangement was called non-productive. CDR3 was defined by IMGT convention, running from the second conserved V-encoded cysteine to the conserved J-encoded phenylalanine. In an earlier analysis of approximately 590 of the donors, sequences lacking an unambiguous match to a single V gene segment were excluded. An earlier analysis of 500 to 700 of the donors classified V segments as functional when productive rearrangements were above 56.7% and as segregating when the standard deviation between donors was above 5%. A statistical classification framework was built for diagnosing cytomegalovirus status from the catalog of TCR beta chain sequences. V and J gene assignment, in a later analysis, came from comparing TCR nucleotide sequences with IMGT/GENE-DB human TR gene sequences. A later analysis assigned CDR3 sequences and most-parsimonious VDJ recombination scenarios with the TCRdist pipeline. A later analysis defined each TCR beta chain by its CDR3 amino acid sequence plus V-gene family, and excluded reads lacking a unique V-gene family. A later analysis removed 600 or so highly shared, low-generation-probability nucleotide sequences to deal with suspected cross-contamination and a sequencing artifact. In a later analysis, a clonal expansion index for each public chain was calculated from normalized within-repertoire ranks of inferred template counts. Generation probabilities in a later analysis came from a VDJ recombination model fitted to out-of-frame rearrangements, and those results were checked against IGoR. In a later analysis, TCR-TCR, TCR-HLA and TCR-CMV co-occurrence was scored with hypergeometric tests, and a repertoire-size bias correction was applied to TCR pairs. In a later analysis, false discovery rates were estimated by permuting HLA or CMV assignments 20 times. In a later analysis, co-occurring TCRs were grouped using DBSCAN, and TCRdist sequence similarity was added for clustering within HLA-allele-positive subsets. Repertoires with fewer than 30,000 or more than 120,000 public chains were left out of co-occurrence clustering, as were a handful of repertoires with anomalous nucleotide sharing. The table was pulled from immuneACCESS by TCRdb, which kept in-frame rearrangements only. Such tables lose some clones; where checked, under half of the loss comes from unresolved V genes, and the rest has no known cause. D and trimming come from the DNA, and the V and J calls and clone size come from that table. The sample records around 280,000 clones, about 90% of which are singletons. Roughly 2.3% of the sample is taken by the ten largest.

The cohort comprised approximately 700 healthy bone marrow donors. All cohort members were sampled while nominally healthy, although unrecorded immune exposures were likely present. The donor was CMV seronegative and belonged to the group of roughly 330 seronegative cohort members. A peripheral blood sample was provided by each donor, and peripheral blood mononuclear cells were used for TCR beta sequencing. The Qiagen DNeasy Blood Extraction Kit was used to extract genomic DNA from the blood cell samples. With regard to this clone: The antigen it binds to is not known. Base qualities were left out, and no much larger clone turns up one base away.

The sample comprised PBMCs. Recombination connected TRBV7-9 to TRBJ2-3, with 12 central nucleotides matching TRBD1. The TCR originated in a woman aged 18-35 years in good health and CMV-seronegative. Read as DNA, the sequence is TGTGCCAGCAGCCCGAGGGGGGGACAGGGGGCAACAGATACGCAGTATTTT. It encodes CASSPRGGQGATDTQYF.